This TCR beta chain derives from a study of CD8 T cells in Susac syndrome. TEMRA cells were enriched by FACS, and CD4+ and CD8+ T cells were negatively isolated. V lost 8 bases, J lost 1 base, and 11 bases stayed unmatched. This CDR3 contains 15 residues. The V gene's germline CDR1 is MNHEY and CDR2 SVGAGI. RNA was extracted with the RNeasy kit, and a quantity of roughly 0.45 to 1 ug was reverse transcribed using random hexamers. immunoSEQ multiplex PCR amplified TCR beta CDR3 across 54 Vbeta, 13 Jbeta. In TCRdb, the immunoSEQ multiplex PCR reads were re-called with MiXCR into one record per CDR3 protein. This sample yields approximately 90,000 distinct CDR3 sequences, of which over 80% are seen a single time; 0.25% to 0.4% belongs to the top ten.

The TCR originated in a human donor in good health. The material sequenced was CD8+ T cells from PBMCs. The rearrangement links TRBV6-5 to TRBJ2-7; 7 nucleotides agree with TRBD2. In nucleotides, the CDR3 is TGTGCCAGCCGCCTCGGGCGGGGGATTTCCTACGAGCAGTACTTC. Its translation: CASRLGRGISYEQYF.